The 18 T cell receptor beta chains below were found in one sample sequenced in a study of blood T cell repertoires in COVID-19. TCRdb's table, derived via immunoSEQ multiplex PCR, lists solely in-frame clones and lacks some. The top ten hold 2% to 3% of the sample, which has about 170,000 clones, around 87% seen once. Specimen: peripheral blood. All receptors derive from a woman of 80 years or more with COVID-19, enrolled during active disease.

J is TRBJ2-1 and V is TRBV6-1; tentative D call: TRBD1 (6 bases). The CDR3 is made up of 17 amino acids. Trimming took 4 bases from V and 4 from J, leaving 20 bases between them. Germline CDR1 reads MNHNS; CDR2 reads SASEGT. The CDR3 sequence is CASSGIRGPIPYNEQFF. For the CDR3, the DNA is TGTGCCAGCAGTGGAATCAGGGGACCAATTCCGTACAATGAGCAGTTCTTC.

The chain is built from TRBV24-1 and TRBJ2-5; TRBD1 matches at 9 bases. Trimming removed 3 bases from V and 5 bases from J; junction bases left unmatched: 6. The germline V gene encodes CDR1 KGHDR and CDR2 SFDVKD. The CDR3 has 15 residues. The CDR3 DNA follows: TGTGCCACCAGTGATCACAGGGGGCCAGGGGAGACCCAGTACTTC. It yields the protein CATSDHRGPGETQYF.

The chain has TRBV7-3 and TRBJ1-3; D perhaps matches TRBD1 (5 bases). CDR1 and CDR2 (germline): SGHTA, FQGTGA. The ends were cut back, 5 bases at V and 3 bases at J, with 11 bases in the middle. This CDR3 region has 14 residues. The CDR3 nucleotides read TGTGCCAGCAGCAGCGGGACTGTTGGAAACACCATATATTTT. The encoded protein is CASSSGTVGNTIYF.

The chain combines TRBV6-5 with TRBJ1-2; 9 bases agree with TRBD1. Germline-derived CDR1 and CDR2 are MNHEY and SVGAGI. This CDR3 is 13 amino acids long. Trimming cost V 6 bases and J 7 bases; bases outside gene matches: 6. This chain's CDR3 is CASRPDRGSGYTF. The CDR3 region has the DNA TGTGCCAGCAGACCCGACAGGGGGTCTGGCTACACCTTC.

The genes are TRBV27 and TRBJ1-2; 8 bases agree with TRBD1. The J segment lost 4 bases and the V segment lost 6 bases, leaving 4 bases of the junction unmatched. The CDR3 extends over 13 amino acids. Germline assignment: CDR1 MNHEY and CDR2 SMNVEV (reference sequence). The CDR3 protein is CASRATGAYGYTF. DNA of the CDR3: TGTGCCAGCAGAGCGACAGGGGCCTATGGCTACACCTTC.

This chain links TRBV7-9 with TRBJ2-3, with 9 bases identical to TRBD2. J gave up 0 bases and V 10 bases, and 8 bases lay outside the gene matches. The CDR3 is 15 residues long. From germline, CDR1 is SEHNR and CDR2 FQNEAQ (reference sequence). CDR3 amino acids: CATSLAGASTDTQYF. DNA for the CDR3: TGTGCCACCTCACTAGCGGGTGCTAGCACAGATACGCAGTATTTT.

Only a few counts were recorded for this clone. The chain couples TRBV3-1 (or the pseudogene TRBV3-2) to TRBJ2-7, with 9 nucleotides matching TRBD1. The ends lost 1 base at V and 2 bases at J; junction bases unmatched: 3. The CDR3 spans 15 residues. In germline, CDR1 is LGHDT, CDR2 YNNKEL (reference sequence). As DNA, the CDR3 is TGTGCCAGCAGCCAAGCGACAGGGGGGCCCTACGAGCAGTACTTC. It codes for CASSQATGGPYEQYF.

The V and J genes are TRBV18 and TRBJ2-1; D is unclear. Looked up from germline, CDR1 is KGHSH and CDR2 is LQKENI. This CDR3 spans 12 amino acids. V was pared by 2 bases and J by 7 bases, with 6 bases between. CDR3 amino acids: CASSPARNEQFF. As DNA, the CDR3 is TGTGCCAGCTCACCAGCCAGGAATGAGCAGTTCTTC.

The genes are TRBV21-1 and TRBJ1-1; TRBD1 was called by the table and not checked on the DNA. TRBV21-1 is classified as a pseudogene. This CDR3 contains 18 residues. For the CDR3, the DNA is TGTGCCAGCAGCGAAGAAACTGGAGCAGACAGGGACAACACTGAAGCTTTCTTT. Amino acid sequence: CASSEETGADRDNTEAFF.

This chain uses TRBV5-1 with TRBJ2-5; 9 nucleotides match TRBD2. In germline, CDR1 is SGHRS, CDR2 YFSETQ. Trimming removed 1 base from V and 2 bases from J; junction bases left unmatched: 3. The CDR3 sequence is 15 residues long. The CDR3 sequence: CASSLSSGDQETQYF. DNA of the CDR3: TGCGCCAGCAGCTTGTCTAGCGGGGATCAAGAGACCCAGTACTTC.

The chain uses TRBV7-8 and TRBJ1-3; D ambiguous. CDR3 length: 15 residues. The V gene's germline CDR1 is SGHVS and CDR2 FQNEAQ. Trimming took off 5 bases at V and 4 bases at J, with 15 bases between the two ends. The CDR3 nucleotides read TGTGCCAGCAGCGTTGACACGGTTCGGGGAAACACCATATATTTT. Amino acid sequence: CASSVDTVRGNTIYF.

This clone was detected once. The chain carries TRBV2 and TRBJ2-1, with a tentative D call TRBD1 (6 bases). The CDR3 totals 14 residues. CDR1 SNHLY and CDR2 FYNNEI come from the germline V gene. V was shortened by 7 bases and J by 2 bases, with 12 bases between the two germline ends. The CDR3 loop reads CASIERGTYNEQFF. The CDR3 coding sequence is TGTGCCAGCATTGAGAGGGGGACCTACAATGAGCAGTTCTTC.

CDR3 bases: TGTGCCAGCAGCCCGGAGGGCCCAGAGACCCAGTACTTC. Translated: CASSPEGPETQYF. The chain uses TRBV5-4 and TRBJ2-5, with D possibly being TRBD2 (6 bases). Trimming took 4 bases from V and 4 from J, leaving 11 bases between them. Looked up from germline, CDR1 is SGHNT and CDR2 is YYREEE (reference sequence). The CDR3 has 13 residues. Full variable domain (missing parts from reference TRBV5-4 and TRBJ2-5): ETGVTQSPTHLIKTRGQQVTLRCSSQSGHNTVSWYQQALGQGPQFIFQYYREEENGRGNFPPRFSGLQFPNYSSELNVNALELDDSALYLCASSPEGPETQYFGPGTRLLVL.

The gene calls are TRBV27 and TRBJ1-4; the D gene is possibly TRBD1 (6 bases). Looked up from germline, CDR1 is MNHEY and CDR2 is SMNVEV (reference sequence). The CDR3 is 15 residues long. V was clipped by 6 bases and J by 0 bases, with 11 bases between them. CDR3 loop: CASRLGQSTNEKLFF. The CDR3 nucleotides are TGTGCCAGCAGACTAGGACAGTCAACTAATGAAAAACTGTTTTTT.

The chain is built from TRBV7-2 and TRBJ2-7, with 8 bases identical to TRBD1. Germline-derived CDR1 and CDR2 are SGHTA and FQGNSA. The CDR3 sequence is 15 residues long. The trim removed 5 bases at V and 1 base at J, leaving 7 bases unmatched. The CDR3 loop reads CASSPDRGTSYEQYF. The CDR3, as DNA: TGTGCCAGCAGCCCTGACAGGGGAACTTCCTACGAGCAGTACTTC.

The rearrangement uses TRBV9 and TRBJ1-1; the D gene is possibly TRBD1 (5 bases). Germline CDR1 and CDR2: SGDLS and YYNGEE. The ends were cut back, 0 bases at V and 4 bases at J, with 10 bases in the middle. The CDR3 runs 14 residues. The CDR3 nucleotides read TGTGCCAGCAGCGTAGATAGCAGGGCCACTGAAGCTTTCTTT. Its translation is CASSVDSRATEAFF.

The chain links TRBV12-3 or TRBV12-4 to TRBJ2-7; D unresolved. The V end lost 3 bases, the J end lost 6 bases, and 9 bases lay between the germline ends. The CDR3 has 12 residues. The CDR3 reads CASSFEVGEQYF. DNA of the CDR3: TGTGCCAGCAGTTTCGAGGTGGGCGAGCAGTACTTC.

V usage is TRBV9 and J usage is TRBJ2-1; 9 nucleotides align to TRBD2. Germline CDR1 is SGDLS and CDR2 is YYNGEE. V shed 4 bases and J 6 bases; nucleotides not matched to a gene: 17. The CDR3 loop spans 18 amino acids. CDR3 nucleotide sequence: TGTGCCAGCAGCCCGAGAGGGGCTAGCGGGACAATATTCAATGAGCAGTTCTTC. Translated: CASSPRGASGTIFNEQFF.